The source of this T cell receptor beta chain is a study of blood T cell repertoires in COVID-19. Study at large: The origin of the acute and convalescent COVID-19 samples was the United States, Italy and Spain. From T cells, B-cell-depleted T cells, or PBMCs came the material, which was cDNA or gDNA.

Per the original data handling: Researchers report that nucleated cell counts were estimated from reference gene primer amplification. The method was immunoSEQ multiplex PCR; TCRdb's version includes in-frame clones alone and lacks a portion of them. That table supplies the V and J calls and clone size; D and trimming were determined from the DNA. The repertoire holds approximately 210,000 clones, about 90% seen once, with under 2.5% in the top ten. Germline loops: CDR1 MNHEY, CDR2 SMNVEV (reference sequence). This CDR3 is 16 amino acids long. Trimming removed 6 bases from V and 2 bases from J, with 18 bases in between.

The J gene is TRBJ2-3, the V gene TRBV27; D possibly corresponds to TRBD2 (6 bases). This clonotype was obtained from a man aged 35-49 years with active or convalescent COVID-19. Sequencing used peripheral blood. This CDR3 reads CASSPIAGRPTDTQYF. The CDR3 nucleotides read TGTGCCAGCAGCCCAATCGCCGGGAGACCCACAGATACGCAGTATTTT.